The next 32 T cell receptor beta chains were all read from a single sample in a study of radiation and T cells in renal cell carcinoma. The data were produced by immunoSEQ multiplex PCR, yet TCRdb's version contains in-frame clones alone and is incomplete. This sample has roughly 58,000 clones, with around 80% found just once. As to time point: blood 4 weeks post-SBRT, at nephrectomy. Treatment in this sample: 15 Gy SBRT to primary tumor, nephrectomy 4 weeks later. The sample was blood, taken from a patient whose treatment included radiotherapy and nephrectomy. The source is a man between 60 and 75 years old with renal cell carcinoma.

The chain carries TRBV7-9 and TRBJ2-5; 7 bases align to TRBD1. Germline CDR1 reads SEHNR; CDR2 reads FQNEAQ (reference sequence). The CDR3 totals 14 residues. J gave up 0 bases and V 5 bases, and 3 bases lay outside the gene matches. The CDR3 bases are TGTGCCAGCAGCGAGGACAGGTACCAAGAGACCCAGTACTTC. This encodes CASSEDRYQETQYF.

V is TRBV19 and J is TRBJ1-5; the D is unclear. The germline V gene encodes CDR1 LNHDA and CDR2 SQIVND (reference sequence). Trimming removed 6 bases from V and 1 base from J, with 7 bases in between. The CDR3 extends over 13 amino acids. Here the CDR3 DNA reads TGTGCCAGTAGCGGTTCGAGCAATCAGCCCCAGCATTTT. Protein: CASSGSSNQPQHF.

This sequence joins TRBV7-3 and TRBJ1-2, with no clear D. Per germline, CDR1 SGHTA and CDR2 FQGTGA. The CDR3 sequence is 13 residues long. V was shortened by 6 bases and J by 2 bases, with 10 bases between the two germline ends. This chain's CDR3 is CASSASPNYGYTF. For the CDR3, the DNA is TGTGCCAGCAGTGCTAGCCCCAACTATGGCTACACCTTC.

The rearrangement links TRBV29-1 to TRBJ1-2, with unresolved D. The CDR3 contains 13 residues. Germline CDR1 SQVTM, CDR2 ANQGSEA. The V gene lost 2 bases and the J gene lost 0 bases, with 7 bases spanning the gap. CDR3 protein: CSVEIQSNYGYTF. CDR3 nucleotide sequence: TGCAGCGTTGAAATTCAGTCTAACTATGGCTACACCTTC.

The V and J genes are TRBV9 and TRBJ2-1, with D maybe TRBD2 (6 bases). The CDR3 is 16 amino acids. Looked up from germline, CDR1 is SGDLS and CDR2 is YYNGEE. Trimming removed 0 bases from V and 8 bases from J, with 18 bases in between. This CDR3 reads CASSVGGTGSGYEQFF. The CDR3 region has the DNA TGTGCCAGCAGCGTAGGTGGGACCGGGAGTGGGTATGAGCAGTTCTTC. Complete variable domain (other parts from reference TRBV9 and TRBJ2-1): DSGVTQTPKHLITATGQRVTLRCSPRSGDLSVYWYQQSLDQGLQFLIQYYNGEERAKGNILERFSAQQFPDLHSELNLSSLELGDSALYFCASSVGGTGSGYEQFFGPGTRLTVL.

V is TRBV5-1 and J is TRBJ1-1, with D possibly matching TRBD1 (6 bases). CDR1 SGHRS and CDR2 YFSETQ come from the germline V gene. CDR3 length: 15 residues. V shed 4 bases and J shed 4 bases, with 17 bases lying between them. The CDR3 region has the DNA TGCGCCAGCAGCCCCGAGGCCGCGGACAGCACTGAAGCTTTCTTT. Translation gives CASSPEAADSTEAFF.

This chain uses TRBV19 with TRBJ1-6, with D hard to call. The germline gives CDR1 LNHDA, CDR2 SQIVND (reference sequence). The CDR3 runs 15 residues. The ends were cut back, 3 bases at V and 9 bases at J, with 15 bases in the middle. Here the CDR3 reads CASSINTAGASPLHF. CDR3 in DNA: TGTGCCAGTAGTATTAACACGGCGGGCGCTTCACCCCTCCACTTT.

V gene TRBV6-1 combines with J gene TRBJ1-5; D gene unclear. The ends were cut back, 8 bases at V and 3 bases at J, with 14 bases in the middle. Germline values: CDR1 MNHNS, CDR2 SASEGT. CDR3 length equals 14 residues. The CDR3 here is CASAEGPFNQPQHF. The CDR3 DNA sequence: TGTGCCAGCGCGGAAGGGCCTTTCAATCAGCCCCAGCATTTT.

The chain uses TRBV6-5 and TRBJ2-7; 14 bases fit TRBD2. The length of the CDR3 is 16 residues. CDR1 MNHEY and CDR2 SVGAGI come from the germline V gene. The V and J ends lost 2 bases and 5 bases, in that order; junction bases with no gene match: 5. The CDR3 sequence: CASSYGTSGSRDEQYV. CDR3 nucleotides: TGTGCCAGCAGTTACGGGACTAGCGGGAGTAGGGACGAGCAGTACGTC.

The genes are TRBV4-3 and TRBJ1-2, with D perhaps TRBD1 (5 bases). The CDR3 totals 14 residues. The germline gives CDR1 LGHNA, CDR2 YSLEER. Deletions cut 0 bases from V and 7 bases from J, with 12 bases between. CDR3 residues: CASSQDRDVGGYTF. As DNA, the CDR3 is TGCGCCAGCAGCCAAGACAGGGACGTAGGTGGCTACACCTTC.

J is TRBJ1-5 and V is TRBV7-6; 7 nucleotides agree with TRBD1. CDR1 SGHVS and CDR2 FNYEAQ come from the germline V gene. Trimming cost V 6 bases and J 6 bases; bases outside gene matches: 8. CDR3 size: 14 residues. The CDR3 DNA reads as TGTGCCAGCAGTAAGAACAGGGGTCTTCAGCCCCAGCATTTT. It encodes CASSKNRGLQPQHF.

The CDR3 region is CASSLGWENYEQYF. The CDR3 DNA sequence: TGTGCCAGCAGCTTAGGTTGGGAGAACTACGAGCAGTACTTC. The chain is built from TRBV7-9 and TRBJ2-7; possible D gene TRBD2, 5 bases. There are 14 residues in the CDR3. The V gene lost 1 base and the J gene lost 3 bases, with 10 bases spanning the gap. Germline CDR1 is SEHNR and CDR2 is FQNEAQ (reference sequence). Full variable domain (outside the CDR3, taken from reference TRBV7-9 and TRBJ2-7): DTGVSQNPRHKITKRGQNVTFRCDPISEHNRLYWYRQTLGQGPEFLTYFQNEAQLEKSRLLSDRFSAERPKGSFSTLEIQRTEQGDSAMYLCASSLGWENYEQYFGPGTRLTVT.

The chain joins TRBV11-3 to TRBJ2-1; D is possibly TRBD2 (5 bases). CDR3 length equals 12 residues. The V gene lost 1 base and the J gene lost 8 bases, with 6 bases spanning the gap. Germline-derived CDR1 and CDR2 are SGHNT and YENEEA. CDR3 bases: TGTGCCAGCAGCTTAGGGCGGGATGAGCAGTTCTTC. Its protein product is CASSLGRDEQFF.

J is TRBJ1-1 and V is TRBV18; D is uncertain. The CDR3 is 14 amino acids. Germline V gene sequence: CDR1 KGHSH, CDR2 LQKENI. V was shortened by 6 bases and J by 3 bases, with 14 bases between the two germline ends. As DNA, the CDR3 is TGTGCCAGCTCCATGACCATCGGACACACTGAAGCTTTCTTT. The encoded protein is CASSMTIGHTEAFF.

CDR3 residues: CASSAQMNTEAFF. As DNA, the CDR3 is TGTGCCAGCAGCGCTCAAATGAACACTGAAGCTTTCTTT. This chain uses TRBV9 with TRBJ1-1; D is uncertain. The CDR3 contains 13 residues. V lost 3 bases and J lost 0, with 6 bases in between. Germline V gives CDR1 SGDLS, CDR2 YYNGEE.

The chain combines TRBV19 with TRBJ2-1; 9 positions agree with TRBD2. The junction had 6 bases not matched to a gene; V was cut back by 6 bases and J by 6 bases. The germline gives CDR1 LNHDA, CDR2 SQIVND (reference sequence). The CDR3 extends over 14 amino acids. CDR3 nucleotides: TGTGCCAGTAGCCCGGGACTAGCCGGCAATGAGCAGTTCTTC. Translation gives CASSPGLAGNEQFF.

In its sample, this clone was seen once. This chain joins TRBV27 and TRBJ2-1; no clear D. CDR1 is MNHEY and CDR2 is SMNVEV in the germline V gene (reference sequence). The CDR3 extends over 12 amino acids. The germline V and J ends were trimmed by 6 bases and 4 bases, with 7 bases remaining between them. CDR3 amino acids: CASRTIYNEQFF. CDR3 bases: TGTGCCAGCAGGACAATTTACAATGAGCAGTTCTTC.

V gene TRBV11-1 combines with J gene TRBJ2-7; TRBD1 aligns across 9 bases. Per germline, CDR1 SGHAT and CDR2 FQDESV (reference sequence). The CDR3 consists of 16 residues. With V trimmed by 4 bases and J by 2 bases, 9 bases remained unmatched. In DNA form, the CDR3 reads TGTGCCAGCAGCTGCCCGAGGACAGGGGCTCCCTACGAGCAGTACTTC. Encoded protein: CASSCPRTGAPYEQYF.

The chain recombines TRBV6-1 with TRBJ2-5; 9 positions agree with TRBD2. This CDR3 has 14 residues. V lost 8 bases and J lost 3; bases outside the gene matches: 7. The germline V gene has CDR1 MNHNS and CDR2 SASEGT. The chain's CDR3 is CASGTSLLKETQYF. CDR3 DNA sequence: TGTGCCAGCGGGACTAGCCTATTAAAAGAGACCCAGTACTTC.

The chain combines TRBV5-6 with TRBJ1-4, with 11 nucleotides matching TRBD1. This CDR3 comprises 14 residues. In germline, CDR1 is SGHDT, CDR2 YYEEEE. The trim removed 0 bases at V and 8 bases at J, leaving 0 bases unmatched. CDR3 nucleotides: TGTGCCAGCAGCTTGGGGACAGGGGGCGAAAAACTGTTTTTT. Protein: CASSLGTGGEKLFF.

This CDR3 is CASSEQGMNTEAFF. The CDR3 DNA is TGTGCCAGCAGCGAACAGGGCATGAACACTGAAGCTTTCTTT. The V and J genes are TRBV9 and TRBJ1-1; possibly TRBD1 for D (6 bases). The CDR3 covers 14 residues. Germline assignment: CDR1 SGDLS and CDR2 YYNGEE. The V end was cut by 3 bases, the J end by 0 bases, with 9 bases between.

This sequence joins TRBV10-1 and TRBJ2-5; TRBD1 might be the D (6 bases). V gave up 0 bases and J gave up 0 bases, with 11 bases separating them. CDR3 length equals 16 residues. Germline CDR1 WNHNN, CDR2 SYGVQD (reference sequence). CDR3 nucleotides: TGCGCCAGCAGTGAGTCTCCCGGACAGTACCAAGAGACCCAGTACTTC. The encoded protein is CASSESPGQYQETQYF.

This clone was counted once. V gene TRBV7-3 combines with J gene TRBJ2-3, with 8 bases fitting TRBD2. V lost 4 bases to trimming and J lost 6 bases; unmatched junction nucleotides: 9. Germline values: CDR1 SGHTA, CDR2 FQGTGA. The CDR3 runs to 15 residues. CDR3 DNA sequence: TGTGCCAGCAGCTCCGTAAGCGGGAGTGGCGATACGCAGTATTTT. It yields the protein CASSSVSGSGDTQYF. Supplemented by reference TRBV7-3 and TRBJ2-3, the full variable domain reads GAGVSQTPSNKVTEKGKYVELRCDPISGHTALYWYRQSLGQGPEFLIYFQGTGAADDSGLPNDRFFAVRPEGSVSTLKIQRTERGDSAVYLCASSSVSGSGDTQYFGPGTRLTVL.

The chain couples TRBV19 to TRBJ1-1; 10 bases agree with TRBD1. The CDR3 loop spans 15 amino acids. Germline V gives CDR1 LNHDA, CDR2 SQIVND (reference sequence). V lost 7 bases to trimming and J lost 3 bases; unmatched junction nucleotides: 8. The CDR3 loop reads CASKDRGHRYTEAFF. CDR3 coding DNA: TGTGCCAGTAAAGACAGGGGGCATCGATACACTGAAGCTTTCTTT. Supplemented by reference TRBV19 and TRBJ1-1, the full variable domain reads DGGITQSPKYLFRKEGQNVTLSCEQNLNHDAMYWYRQDPGQGLRLIYYSQIVNDFQKGDIAEGYSVSREKKESFPLTVTSAQKNPTAFYLCASKDRGHRYTEAFFGQGTRLTVV.

V gene TRBV6-6 combines with J gene TRBJ2-7; D gene ambiguous. V was shortened by 5 bases and J by 3 bases, with 11 bases between the two germline ends. CDR1 and CDR2 from the germline V gene are MNHNY and SVGAGI (reference sequence). CDR3 length: 13 residues. CDR3 in amino acids: CASSPINFYEQYF. The DNA for the CDR3 is TGTGCCAGCAGTCCGATTAACTTCTACGAGCAGTACTTC.

J is TRBJ2-2 and V is TRBV11-3, with 7 bases aligning to TRBD2. The CDR3 runs 18 residues. The V gene's germline CDR1 is SGHNT and CDR2 YENEEA. V lost 5 bases, J lost 1 base, and 13 bases stayed unmatched. CDR3 amino acids: CASSTDVLASGNTGELFF. As DNA, the CDR3 is TGTGCCAGCAGCACCGACGTTTTGGCTAGCGGGAACACCGGGGAGCTGTTTTTT.

This clone has a single count. This chain links TRBV7-6 with TRBJ1-2, with TRBD1 as a possible D gene (6 bases). Germline CDR1 and CDR2: SGHVS and FNYEAQ. This CDR3 contains 13 residues. V lost 1 base and J 8 bases, leaving 11 bases between the germline ends. The CDR3 coding sequence is TGTGCCAGCAGCTTAGGTCAGGGGAGGGGCTACACCTTC. It encodes CASSLGQGRGYTF.

The rearrangement joins TRBV9 to TRBJ2-3, with 9 positions matching TRBD2. The V gene's germline CDR1 is SGDLS and CDR2 YYNGEE. The CDR3 is 17 residues long. With 3 bases clipped from V and 5 bases from J, the junction kept 13 bases outside the gene matches. The CDR3 nucleotides are TGTGCCAGCAGCGCCATTGGCGGGGGGGCTCTCGTAGATACGCAGTATTTT. This encodes CASSAIGGGALVDTQYF.

This sequence joins TRBV11-3 and TRBJ2-1, with TRBD1 as a possible D gene (5 bases). This CDR3 spans 15 amino acids. Trimming pared 1 base from V and 1 base from J, leaving 8 bases between. Germline CDR1 SGHNT, CDR2 YENEEA. The CDR3 sequence: CASSLGGSSYNEQFF. The CDR3, as DNA: TGTGCCAGCAGCTTAGGGGGCTCATCCTACAATGAGCAGTTCTTC.

The chain has TRBV11-3 and TRBJ1-4; 7 positions match TRBD1. J lost 5 bases, V lost 5 bases, and 5 bases had no gene match. Germline values: CDR1 SGHNT, CDR2 YENEEA. This CDR3 spans 14 amino acids. CDR3 coding DNA: TGTGCCAGCAGCCGTGGACAGGACAATGAAAAACTGTTTTTT. Encoded protein: CASSRGQDNEKLFF.

J is TRBJ1-5 and V is TRBV11-3; D gene unclear. This CDR3 has 13 residues. The V and J ends lost 8 bases and 0 bases respectively, with 8 bases between them. CDR1 and CDR2 from the germline V gene are SGHNT and YENEEA. The CDR3 DNA is TGTGCCAGCGCCCCCGATAGCAATCAGCCCCAGCATTTT. Its protein is CASAPDSNQPQHF.

The chain carries TRBV5-5 and TRBJ2-7, with 8 bases lining up with TRBD1. This CDR3 region has 16 residues. Germline V gene lookup returns CDR1 SGHKS and CDR2 YYEKEE (reference sequence). With 1 base clipped from V and 1 base from J, the junction kept 7 bases outside the gene matches. The CDR3 region has the DNA TGTGCCAGCAGCTTGTGGTCGACAGGGGTTTCCTACGAGCAGTACGTC. It encodes CASSLWSTGVSYEQYV.